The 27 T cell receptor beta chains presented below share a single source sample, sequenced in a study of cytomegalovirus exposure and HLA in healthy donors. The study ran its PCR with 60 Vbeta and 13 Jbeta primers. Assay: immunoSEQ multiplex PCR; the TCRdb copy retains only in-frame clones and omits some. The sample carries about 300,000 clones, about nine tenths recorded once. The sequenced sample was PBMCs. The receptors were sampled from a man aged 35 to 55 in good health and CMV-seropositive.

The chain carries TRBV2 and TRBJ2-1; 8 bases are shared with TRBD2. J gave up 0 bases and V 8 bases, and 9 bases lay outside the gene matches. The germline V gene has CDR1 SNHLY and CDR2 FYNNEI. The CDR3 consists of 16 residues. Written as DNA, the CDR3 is TGTGCCAGCCCACTAGCGGAAGGTAGCTCCTACAATGAGCAGTTCTTC. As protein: CASPLAEGSSYNEQFF.

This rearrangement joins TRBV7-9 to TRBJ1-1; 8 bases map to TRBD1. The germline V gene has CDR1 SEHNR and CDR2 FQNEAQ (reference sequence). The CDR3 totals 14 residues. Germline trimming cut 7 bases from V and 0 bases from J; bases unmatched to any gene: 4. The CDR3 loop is CASKQGGLNTEAFF. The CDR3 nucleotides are TGTGCCAGCAAACAGGGGGGTCTGAACACTGAAGCTTTCTTT.

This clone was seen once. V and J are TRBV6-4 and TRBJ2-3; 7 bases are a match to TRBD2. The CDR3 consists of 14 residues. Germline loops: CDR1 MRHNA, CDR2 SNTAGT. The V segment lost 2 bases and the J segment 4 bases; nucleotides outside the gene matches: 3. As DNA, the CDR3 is TGTGCCAGCAGTGACCCTGGGAGGGCAGATACGCAGTATTTT. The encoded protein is CASSDPGRADTQYF.

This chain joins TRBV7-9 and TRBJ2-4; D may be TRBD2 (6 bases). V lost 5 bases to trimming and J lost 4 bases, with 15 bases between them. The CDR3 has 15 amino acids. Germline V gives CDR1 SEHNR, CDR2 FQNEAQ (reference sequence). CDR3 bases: TGTGCCAGCAGCCCCGGCGGGGCGAGGAAAAACATTCAGTACTTC. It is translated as CASSPGGARKNIQYF.

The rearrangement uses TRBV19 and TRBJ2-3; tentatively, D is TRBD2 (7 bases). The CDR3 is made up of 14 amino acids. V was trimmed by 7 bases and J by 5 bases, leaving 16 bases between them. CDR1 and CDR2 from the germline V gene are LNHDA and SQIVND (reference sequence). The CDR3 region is CASTWGGGIDTQYF. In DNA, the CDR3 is TGTGCCAGTACTTGGGGAGGGGGAATAGATACGCAGTATTTT.

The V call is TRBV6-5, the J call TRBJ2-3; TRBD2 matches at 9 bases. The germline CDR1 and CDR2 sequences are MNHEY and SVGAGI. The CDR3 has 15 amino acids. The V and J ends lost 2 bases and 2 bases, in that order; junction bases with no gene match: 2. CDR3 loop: CASSYLAGHTDTQYF. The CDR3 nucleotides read TGTGCCAGCAGTTACCTAGCGGGGCACACAGATACGCAGTATTTT.

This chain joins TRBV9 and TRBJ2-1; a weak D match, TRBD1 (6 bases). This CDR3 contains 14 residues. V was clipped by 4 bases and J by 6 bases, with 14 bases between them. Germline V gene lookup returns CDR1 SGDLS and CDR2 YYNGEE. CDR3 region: CASSPRQVGNEQFF. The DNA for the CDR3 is TGTGCCAGCAGCCCGAGACAGGTGGGCAATGAGCAGTTCTTC.

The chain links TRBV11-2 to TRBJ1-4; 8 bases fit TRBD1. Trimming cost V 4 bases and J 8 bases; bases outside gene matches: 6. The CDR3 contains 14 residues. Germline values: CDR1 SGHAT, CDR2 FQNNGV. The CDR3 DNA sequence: TGTGCCAGCAGCTACGACAGGGGAGGGGAAAAACTGTTTTTT. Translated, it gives CASSYDRGGEKLFF.

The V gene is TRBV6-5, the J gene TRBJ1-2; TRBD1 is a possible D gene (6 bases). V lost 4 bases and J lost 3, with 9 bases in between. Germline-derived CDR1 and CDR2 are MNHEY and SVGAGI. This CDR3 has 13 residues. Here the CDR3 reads CASSFAGDYGYTF. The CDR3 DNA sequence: TGTGCCAGCAGTTTTGCAGGGGACTATGGCTACACCTTC.

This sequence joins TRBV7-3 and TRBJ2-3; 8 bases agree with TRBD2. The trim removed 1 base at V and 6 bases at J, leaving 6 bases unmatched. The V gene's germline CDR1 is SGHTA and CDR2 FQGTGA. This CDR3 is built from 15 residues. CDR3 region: CASSLNAGGPDTQYF. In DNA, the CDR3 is TGTGCCAGCAGCTTAAATGCGGGAGGCCCCGATACGCAGTATTTT. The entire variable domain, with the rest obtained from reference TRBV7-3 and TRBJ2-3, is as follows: GAGVSQTPSNKVTEKGKYVELRCDPISGHTALYWYRQSLGQGPEFLIYFQGTGAADDSGLPNDRFFAVRPEGSVSTLKIQRTERGDSAVYLCASSLNAGGPDTQYFGPGTRLTVL.

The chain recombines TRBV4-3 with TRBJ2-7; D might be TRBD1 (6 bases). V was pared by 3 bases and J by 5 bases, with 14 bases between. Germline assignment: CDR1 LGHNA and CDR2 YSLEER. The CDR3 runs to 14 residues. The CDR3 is CASSQGALWNEQYF. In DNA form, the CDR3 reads TGCGCCAGCAGCCAGGGGGCCCTCTGGAACGAGCAGTACTTC.

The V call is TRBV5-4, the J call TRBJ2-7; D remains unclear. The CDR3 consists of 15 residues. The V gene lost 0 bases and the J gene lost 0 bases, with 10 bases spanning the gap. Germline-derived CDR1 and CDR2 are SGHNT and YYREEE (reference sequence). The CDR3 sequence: CASSLDPGISYEQYF. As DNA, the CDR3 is TGTGCCAGCAGCTTGGATCCAGGTATCTCCTACGAGCAGTACTTC.

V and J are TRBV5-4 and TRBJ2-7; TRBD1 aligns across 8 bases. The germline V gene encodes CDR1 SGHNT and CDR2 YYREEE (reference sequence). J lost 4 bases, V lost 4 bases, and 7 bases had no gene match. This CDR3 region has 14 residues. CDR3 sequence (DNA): TGTGCCAGCAGCCTGACAGGGGCTGATTACGAGCAGTACTTC. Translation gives CASSLTGADYEQYF.

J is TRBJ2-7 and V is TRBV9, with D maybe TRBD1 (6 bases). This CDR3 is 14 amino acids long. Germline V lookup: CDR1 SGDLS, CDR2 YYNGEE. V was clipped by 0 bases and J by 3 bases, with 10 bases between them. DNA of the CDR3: TGTGCCAGCAGCGTAGCAGTCAGGGGCTACGAGCAGTACTTC. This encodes CASSVAVRGYEQYF.

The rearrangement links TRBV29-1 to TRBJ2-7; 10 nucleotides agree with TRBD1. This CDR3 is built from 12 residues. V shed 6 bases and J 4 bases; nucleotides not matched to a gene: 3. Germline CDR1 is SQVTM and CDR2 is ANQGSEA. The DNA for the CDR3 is TGCAGCGTCCAGGGACAGGGGTACGAGCAGTACTTC. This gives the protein CSVQGQGYEQYF.

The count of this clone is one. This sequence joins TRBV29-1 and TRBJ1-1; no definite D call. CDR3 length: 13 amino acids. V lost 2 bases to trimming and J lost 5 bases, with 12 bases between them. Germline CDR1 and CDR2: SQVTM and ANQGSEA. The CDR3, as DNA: TGCAGCGTTGAACTGGCCCCGGGGACTGAAGCTTTCTTT. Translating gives CSVELAPGTEAFF.

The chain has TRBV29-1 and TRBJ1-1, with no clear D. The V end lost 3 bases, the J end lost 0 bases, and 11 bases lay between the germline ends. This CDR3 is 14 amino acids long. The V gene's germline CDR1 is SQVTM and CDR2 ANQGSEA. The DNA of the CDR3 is TGCAGCGTTGATCGCGTCGGTATGAACACTGAAGCTTTCTTT. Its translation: CSVDRVGMNTEAFF.

The CDR3: CASSWGGTNTEAFF. The CDR3 DNA reads as TGTGCCAGTAGTTGGGGCGGGACCAACACTGAAGCTTTCTTT. V is TRBV19 and J is TRBJ1-1; possible D gene TRBD1, 5 bases. V was pared by 5 bases and J by 2 bases, with 12 bases between. The CDR3 contains 14 residues. Per the germline V gene, CDR1 is LNHDA and CDR2 is SQIVND (reference sequence).

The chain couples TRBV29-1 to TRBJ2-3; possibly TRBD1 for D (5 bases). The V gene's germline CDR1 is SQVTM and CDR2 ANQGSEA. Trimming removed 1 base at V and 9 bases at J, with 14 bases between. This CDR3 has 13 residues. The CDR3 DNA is TGCAGCGTTGAAGGTTTCAGCCCAGGGACGCAGTATTTT. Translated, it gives CSVEGFSPGTQYF.

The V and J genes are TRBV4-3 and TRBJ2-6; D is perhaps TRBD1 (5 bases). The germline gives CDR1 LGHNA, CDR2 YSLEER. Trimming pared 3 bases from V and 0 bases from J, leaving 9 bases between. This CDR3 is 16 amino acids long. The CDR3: CASSHDRFSGANVLTF. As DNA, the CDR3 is TGCGCCAGCAGCCATGACAGATTCTCTGGGGCCAACGTCCTGACTTTC.

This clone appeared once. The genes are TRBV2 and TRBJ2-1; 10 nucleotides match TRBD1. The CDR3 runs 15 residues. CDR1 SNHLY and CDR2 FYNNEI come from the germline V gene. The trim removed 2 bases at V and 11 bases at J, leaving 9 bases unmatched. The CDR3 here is CASSELDRGKRKQFF. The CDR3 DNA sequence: TGTGCCAGCAGTGAATTGGACAGGGGGAAGAGAAAGCAGTTCTTC.

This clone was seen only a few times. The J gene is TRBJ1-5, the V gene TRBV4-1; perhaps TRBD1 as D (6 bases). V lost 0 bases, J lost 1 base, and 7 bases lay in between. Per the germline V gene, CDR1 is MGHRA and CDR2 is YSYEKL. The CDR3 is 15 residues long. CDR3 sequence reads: CASSQEGQSNQPQHF. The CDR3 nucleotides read TGCGCCAGCAGCCAAGAGGGACAAAGCAATCAGCCCCAGCATTTT.

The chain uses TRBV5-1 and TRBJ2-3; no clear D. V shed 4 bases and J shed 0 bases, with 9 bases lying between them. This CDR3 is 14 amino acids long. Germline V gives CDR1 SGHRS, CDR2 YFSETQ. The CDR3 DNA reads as TGCGCCAGCAGCCGACAAATAAGCACAGATACGCAGTATTTT. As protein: CASSRQISTDTQYF.

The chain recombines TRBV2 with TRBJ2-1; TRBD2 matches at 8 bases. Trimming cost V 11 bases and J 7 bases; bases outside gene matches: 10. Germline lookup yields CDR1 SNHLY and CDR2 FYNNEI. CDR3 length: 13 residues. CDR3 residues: CAVGVASGNEQFF. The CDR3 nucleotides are TGTGCCGTTGGGGTGGCTAGCGGGAATGAGCAGTTCTTC.

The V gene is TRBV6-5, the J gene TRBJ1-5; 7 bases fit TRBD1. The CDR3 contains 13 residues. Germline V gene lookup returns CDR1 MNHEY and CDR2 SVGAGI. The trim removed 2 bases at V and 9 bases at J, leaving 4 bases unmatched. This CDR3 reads CASSYGGGRPQHF. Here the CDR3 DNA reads TGTGCCAGCAGTTACGGAGGGGGCAGGCCCCAGCATTTT.

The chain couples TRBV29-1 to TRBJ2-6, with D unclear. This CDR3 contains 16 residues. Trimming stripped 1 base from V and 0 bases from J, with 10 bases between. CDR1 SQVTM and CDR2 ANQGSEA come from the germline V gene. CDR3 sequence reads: CSVEGLPSSGANVLTF. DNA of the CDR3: TGCAGCGTTGAAGGACTCCCGAGCTCTGGGGCCAACGTCCTGACTTTC.

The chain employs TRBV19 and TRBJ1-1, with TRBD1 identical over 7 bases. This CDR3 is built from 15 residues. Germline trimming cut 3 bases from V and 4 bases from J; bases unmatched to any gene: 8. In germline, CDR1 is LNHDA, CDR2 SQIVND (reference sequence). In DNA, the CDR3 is TGTGCCAGTAGTATGTCCGACAGGGTCTCCACTGAAGCTTTCTTT. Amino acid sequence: CASSMSDRVSTEAFF.